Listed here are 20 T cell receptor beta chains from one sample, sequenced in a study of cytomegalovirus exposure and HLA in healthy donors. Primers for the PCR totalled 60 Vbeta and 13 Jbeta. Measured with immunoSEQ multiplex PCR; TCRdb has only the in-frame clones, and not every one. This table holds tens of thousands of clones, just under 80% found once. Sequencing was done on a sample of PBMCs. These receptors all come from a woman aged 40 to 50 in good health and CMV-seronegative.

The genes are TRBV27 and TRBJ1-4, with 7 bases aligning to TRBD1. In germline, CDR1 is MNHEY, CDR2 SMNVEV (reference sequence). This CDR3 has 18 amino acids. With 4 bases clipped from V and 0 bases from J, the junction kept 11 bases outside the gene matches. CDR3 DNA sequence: TGTGCCAGCAGTTCCCTACCGCCAACAGGGGCAACTAATGAAAAACTGTTTTTT. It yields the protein CASSSLPPTGATNEKLFF.

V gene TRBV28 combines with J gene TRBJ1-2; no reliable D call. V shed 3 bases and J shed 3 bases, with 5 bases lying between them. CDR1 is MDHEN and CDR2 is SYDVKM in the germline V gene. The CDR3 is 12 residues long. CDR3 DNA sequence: TGTGCCAGCAGTTTCCCCTACTATGGCTACACCTTC. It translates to CASSFPYYGYTF.

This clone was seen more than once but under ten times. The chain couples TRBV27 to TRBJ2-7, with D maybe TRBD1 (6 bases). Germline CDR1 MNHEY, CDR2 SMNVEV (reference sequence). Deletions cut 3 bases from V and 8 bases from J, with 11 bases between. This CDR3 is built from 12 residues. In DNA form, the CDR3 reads TGTGCCAGCAGTTTCCTACAGGGCAAGCAGTACTTC. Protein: CASSFLQGKQYF.

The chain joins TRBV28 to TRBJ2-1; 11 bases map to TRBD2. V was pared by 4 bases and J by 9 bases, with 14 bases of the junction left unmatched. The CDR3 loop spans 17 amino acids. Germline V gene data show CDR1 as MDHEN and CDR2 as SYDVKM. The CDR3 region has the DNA TGTGCCAGCAGTTCCCCTCGGGGTAGCGGGAGGGCCGCTGAGCAGTTCTTC. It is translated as CASSSPRGSGRAAEQFF. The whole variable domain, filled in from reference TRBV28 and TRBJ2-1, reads DVKVTQSSRYLVKRTGEKVFLECVQDMDHENMFWYRQDPGLGLRLIYFSYDVKMKEKGDIPEGYSVSREKKERFSLILESASTNQTSMYLCASSSPRGSGRAAEQFFGPGTRLTVL.

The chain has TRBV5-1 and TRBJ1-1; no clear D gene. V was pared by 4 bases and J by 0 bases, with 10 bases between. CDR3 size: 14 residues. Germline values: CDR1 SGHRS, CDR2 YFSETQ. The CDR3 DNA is TGCGCCAGCAGCATCAGGATTATGAACACTGAAGCTTTCTTT. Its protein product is CASSIRIMNTEAFF.

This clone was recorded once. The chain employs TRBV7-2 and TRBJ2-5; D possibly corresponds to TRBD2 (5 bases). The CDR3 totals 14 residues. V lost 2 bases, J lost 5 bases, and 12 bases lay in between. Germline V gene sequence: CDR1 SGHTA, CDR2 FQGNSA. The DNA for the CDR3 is TGTGCCAGCAGCTTACTAGCTATAGTGGAGACCCAGTACTTC. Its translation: CASSLLAIVETQYF.

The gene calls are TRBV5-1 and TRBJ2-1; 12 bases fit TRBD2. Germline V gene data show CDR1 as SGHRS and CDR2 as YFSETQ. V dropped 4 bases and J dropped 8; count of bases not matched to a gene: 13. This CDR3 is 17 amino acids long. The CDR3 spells CASSPLRLAGGADEQFF. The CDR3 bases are TGCGCCAGCAGCCCACTCAGGCTAGCGGGAGGGGCGGATGAGCAGTTCTTC.

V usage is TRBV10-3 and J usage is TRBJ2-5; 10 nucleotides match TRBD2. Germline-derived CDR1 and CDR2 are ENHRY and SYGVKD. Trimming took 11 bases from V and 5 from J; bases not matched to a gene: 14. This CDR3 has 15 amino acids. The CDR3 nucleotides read TGTGCCGTGGGATTGTCAGCGGGAGGGCACGAGACCCAGTACTTC. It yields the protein CAVGLSAGGHETQYF.

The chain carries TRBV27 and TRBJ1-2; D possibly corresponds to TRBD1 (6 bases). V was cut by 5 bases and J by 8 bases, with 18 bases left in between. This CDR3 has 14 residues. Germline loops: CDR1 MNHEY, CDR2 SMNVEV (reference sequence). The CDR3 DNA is TGTGCCAGCAGTCCGCACAGGGAGCCGAGAGGCTACACCTTC. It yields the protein CASSPHREPRGYTF.

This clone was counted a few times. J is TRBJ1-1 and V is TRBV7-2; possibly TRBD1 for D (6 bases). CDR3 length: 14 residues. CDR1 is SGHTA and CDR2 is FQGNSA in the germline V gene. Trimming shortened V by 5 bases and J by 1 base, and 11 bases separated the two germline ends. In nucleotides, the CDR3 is TGTGCCAGCAGCGGGAACAGGGCGAACACTGAAGCTTTCTTT. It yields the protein CASSGNRANTEAFF.

CDR3 bases: TGTGCCAGCAGCTTAAGAGGCACCGGGGAGCTGTTTTTT. Protein product: CASSLRGTGELFF. The chain has TRBV7-3 and TRBJ2-2; D unclear. The V gene lost 1 base and the J gene lost 4 bases, with 4 bases spanning the gap. This CDR3 comprises 13 residues. Germline V lookup: CDR1 SGHTA, CDR2 FQGTGA. Filled out from reference TRBV7-3 and TRBJ2-2, the complete variable domain reads GAGVSQTPSNKVTEKGKYVELRCDPISGHTALYWYRQSLGQGPEFLIYFQGTGAADDSGLPNDRFFAVRPEGSVSTLKIQRTERGDSAVYLCASSLRGTGELFFGEGSRLTVL.

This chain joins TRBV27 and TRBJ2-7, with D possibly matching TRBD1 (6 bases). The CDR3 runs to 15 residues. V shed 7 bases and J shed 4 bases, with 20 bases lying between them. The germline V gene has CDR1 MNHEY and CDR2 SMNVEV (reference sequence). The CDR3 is CASTRQVGAGYEQYF. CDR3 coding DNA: TGTGCCAGCACTCGACAGGTGGGGGCCGGGTACGAGCAGTACTTC.

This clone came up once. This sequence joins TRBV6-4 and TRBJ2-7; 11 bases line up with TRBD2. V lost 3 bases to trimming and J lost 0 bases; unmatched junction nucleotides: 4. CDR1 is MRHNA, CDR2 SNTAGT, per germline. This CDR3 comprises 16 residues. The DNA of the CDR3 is TGTGCCAGCAGTGAACTAGCGGGAGTCCCCTCCTACGAGCAGTACTTC. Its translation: CASSELAGVPSYEQYF.

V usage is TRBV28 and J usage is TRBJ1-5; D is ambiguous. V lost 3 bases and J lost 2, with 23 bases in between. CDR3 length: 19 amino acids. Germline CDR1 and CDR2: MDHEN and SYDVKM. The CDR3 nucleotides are TGTGCCAGCAGTTTGATTGGTTCACTAGAAACGGTGGGCAATCAGCCCCAGCATTTT. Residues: CASSLIGSLETVGNQPQHF.

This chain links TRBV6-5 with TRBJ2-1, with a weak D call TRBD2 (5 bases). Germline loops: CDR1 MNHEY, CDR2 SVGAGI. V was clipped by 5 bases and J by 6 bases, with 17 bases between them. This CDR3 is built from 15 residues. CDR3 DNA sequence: TGTGCCAGCAGTCCCGAGCCGGGATCCCGCAATGAGCAGTTCTTC. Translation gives CASSPEPGSRNEQFF.

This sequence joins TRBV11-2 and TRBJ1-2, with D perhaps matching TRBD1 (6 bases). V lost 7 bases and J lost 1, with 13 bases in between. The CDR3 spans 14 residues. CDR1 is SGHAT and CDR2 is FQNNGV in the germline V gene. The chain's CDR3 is CASTRTDGNYGYTF. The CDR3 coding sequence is TGTGCCAGCACCCGGACAGATGGTAACTATGGCTACACCTTC.

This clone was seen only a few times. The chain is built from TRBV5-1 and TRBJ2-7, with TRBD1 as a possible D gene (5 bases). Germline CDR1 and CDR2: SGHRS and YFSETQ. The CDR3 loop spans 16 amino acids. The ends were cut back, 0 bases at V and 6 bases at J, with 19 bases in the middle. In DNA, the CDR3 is TGCGCCAGCAGCTTGGCCGGGCAGGGCGGATTGGCCGAGCAGTACTTC. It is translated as CASSLAGQGGLAEQYF.

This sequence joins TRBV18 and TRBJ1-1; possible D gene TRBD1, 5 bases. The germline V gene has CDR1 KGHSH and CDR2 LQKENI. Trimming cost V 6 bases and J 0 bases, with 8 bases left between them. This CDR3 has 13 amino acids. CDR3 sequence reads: CASSGTLNTEAFF. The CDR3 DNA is TGTGCCAGCTCGGGGACTCTGAACACTGAAGCTTTCTTT.

CDR3 residues: CASSSLAGGPVYNEQFF. CDR3 coding DNA: TGTGCCAGCAGTTCCCTAGCGGGAGGGCCCGTTTACAATGAGCAGTTCTTC. The chain employs TRBV27 and TRBJ2-1, with 12 positions matching TRBD2. The CDR3 is made up of 17 amino acids. The germline CDR1 and CDR2 sequences are MNHEY and SMNVEV (reference sequence). V dropped 4 bases and J dropped 4; count of bases not matched to a gene: 8.

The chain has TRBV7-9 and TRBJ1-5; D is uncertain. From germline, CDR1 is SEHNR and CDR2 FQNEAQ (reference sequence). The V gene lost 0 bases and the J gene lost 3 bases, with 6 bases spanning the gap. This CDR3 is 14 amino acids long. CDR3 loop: CASSLAASNQPQHF. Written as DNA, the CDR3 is TGTGCCAGCAGCTTAGCGGCCTCCAATCAGCCCCAGCATTTT.